This TCR beta chain was sequenced during a study of T cells in Graves' hyperthyroidism and ophthalmopathy (dated by TCRdb to between 2018 and 2020). With respect to the entire study: Peripheral blood samples were taken at initial diagnosis, before any treatment was given. After blood sampling, hyperthyroidism patients were treated with methimazole at a starting dose of 30 mg daily, and ophthalmopathy patients were treated with high-dose intravenous methylprednisolone. The paper describes TCR Vbeta CDR3 sequencing of 135 peripheral blood samples, made up of 43 ophthalmopathy patients, approximately 73 hyperthyroidism patients and roughly 17 progressor patients. In several Graves' hyperthyroidism patients, the study also compared T-cell repertoires from thyroid tissue with T-cell repertoires from blood. Whether ophthalmopathy could be predicted prospectively was tested in an independent validation cohort made up of 18 to 20 hyperthyroidism patients plus 17 patients who later progressed to ophthalmopathy. To identify TCR V-J signatures that set the groups apart, the researchers used a discovery cohort of 90 to 100 patients, made up of roughly 40 with Graves' ophthalmopathy and 57 with stable Graves' hyperthyroidism. The roughly 91 discovery patients were randomly split 7:3 into training and test sets. The research as a whole found: Most expanded thyroid clonotypes (frequency above 0.001) were also detected in blood, suggesting blood repertoires may reflect thyroid immune responses. A model built on a 13 V-J signature distinguished ophthalmopathy from stable hyperthyroidism, reaching 85% to 90% sensitivity and 81.08% specificity in cross-validation and 80%/75% in testing. Sample size was not statistically predetermined, and investigators were not blinded to group allocation. During validation, the model predicted progression to ophthalmopathy a median of around 6 months ahead of onset, with around 71% sensitivity and 72.22% specificity.

Stable Graves' hyperthyroidism was defined as the absence of progression to ophthalmopathy over 18 months of follow-up. The hyperthyroidism patients were between 18 and 65 years old and newly diagnosed, with a disease duration of less than 2 months. Exclusion was applied to patients with uncontrolled infections, other autoimmune diseases, pregnancy or lactation. Diagnoses relied on clinical symptoms, serum thyroxine and TRAb, thyroid ultrasound and orbital computed tomography. PBMCs were separated from 8 to 10 ml of fresh peripheral blood using Ficoll-Paque density gradient centrifugation. Total RNA was extracted with Trizol reagent, and quality was checked on an Agilent 2100 Bioanalyzer. Trimmed from V: 4 bases; trimmed from J: 2 bases; junction bases lacking a gene match: 11. The CDR3 numbers 18 residues from cysteine through phenylalanine. CDR3 DNA only is kept here, 54 bases in frame from base 1. For CDR1 and CDR2, the germline V gene (reference sequence) lists SEHNR and FQNEAQ.

Amplification of TCR beta CDR3 regions was carried out from RNA transcripts. For the first round of RT-PCR on the TCR CDR3, the HTBI primer set was used together with the Qiagen OneStep RT-PCR kit. The libraries were constructed in a second round of multiplex PCR and then size-selected and purified. Libraries were sequenced paired-end with 100 bp reads on an Illumina HiSeq2000. In the paper's pipeline: Raw data were processed with SOAPnuke, discarding reads with adapters, uncalled bases, mean Phred below 15, or no exact constant-primer or identifier match. COPE v1.2.5 was used to merge high-quality paired reads, and clonotypes were defined as unique nucleotide sequences. Clonotypes were aligned to IMGT TRBV, TRBD and TRBJ reference segments using MiTCR v1.1. The analysis was restricted to V-J combinations with a frequency above 0.0001, which together covered 99.2% of the repertoires. The TCS score was defined as F50 (clonal expansion) divided by E x V (chaos), with BLOSUM62-based TCRdist calculated between CDR3 peptides within each V-J. Welch's t-statistics and random forest reduced fewer than 600 V-J features to 10 to 15, which were used in a naive Bayes classifier (R e1071). TCRdb reprocessing: public reads trimmed at Q25 with fastp, clones called with MiXCR, in-frame beta chains kept. Rows with one shared CDR3 protein collapse into an entry with the most common genes and DNA. The V and J calls were determined by TCRdb, not by the authors. The sample contains about 560,000 distinct CDR3 sequences, 16% of them found a single time. Around 18% of the sample is taken by the ten largest.

This clonotype was found a few times. Its antigen remains unidentified. Base qualities were left out, and no much larger clone turns up one base away. This receptor was taken from a woman between 18 and 29 years old with Graves' hyperthyroidism. Material for sequencing was blood. Rearrangement joined TRBV7-9 to TRBJ2-3, and TRBD1 aligns with 11 junction nucleotides. The CDR3 reads as follows: CASSSFRDRGSPTDTQYF. The sequence in DNA is TGTGCCAGCAGCTCGTTTAGGGACAGGGGGAGCCCCACAGATACGCAGTATTTT. Joined to the reference TRBV7-9 and TRBJ2-3 proteins, this CDR3 gives the full variable domain: DTGVSQNPRHKITKRGQNVTFRCDPISEHNRLYWYRQTLGQGPEFLTYFQNEAQLEKSRLLSDRFSAERPKGSFSTLEIQRTEQGDSAMYLCASSSFRDRGSPTDTQYFGPGTRLTVL.